This entry lists 19 T cell receptor beta chains sequenced from one sample in a study of spatial heterogeneity in lung cancer (dated by TCRdb to the late 2010s). The time point label here, explained by the study, means: sample taken at primary tumor resection. For TCR sequencing, whole RNA was extracted from tumor and nontumor lung tissue, or from cryopreserved PBMC samples, and no cell sorting was done. Library preparation employed 5' RACE. Reads for this sample came from a NextSeq 500. TCRdb's own reprocessing of the public reads used fastp at Q25 and MiXCR and kept productive beta chains. Each entry is one CDR3 protein sequence, shown with its most common DNA and genes. The table for this sample lists approximately 11,000 distinct CDR3 sequences; roughly 6.3% of them were counted only once. The ten largest clones take up 25% to 35% of the sample. The sample here was PBMCs, taken at surgery. The receptors originated from a male donor with early-stage non-small cell lung cancer.

There are many counts of this clonotype. For a library built for alpha chains, this beta chain is a stray read; little rests on its size. The chain carries TRBV2 and TRBJ2-5, with D tentatively TRBD1 (6 bases). CDR1 and CDR2 from the germline V gene are SNHLY and FYNNEI. This CDR3 region has 15 residues. Between the trimmed V and J ends, which lost 7 bases and 4 bases, there was a span of 19 bases. CDR3 amino acids: CASKTRGMVGETQYF. CDR3 coding DNA: TGTGCCAGCAAGACGAGGGGGATGGTTGGAGAGACCCAGTACTTC.

This clonotype is categorized as medium-sized. This beta chain represents an off-target read in a library built for alpha chains; its size is of limited meaning. This chain links TRBV14 with TRBJ2-7; 8 nucleotides align to TRBD1. Germline V gene data show CDR1 as SGHDN and CDR2 as FVKESK. This CDR3 has 14 amino acids. V dropped 5 bases and J dropped 2; count of bases not matched to a gene: 5. The CDR3 coding sequence is TGTGCCAGCAGCGTACAGGGGGAGACCTACGAGCAGTACTTC. Amino acid sequence: CASSVQGETYEQYF.

Many counts were recorded for this clonotype. Within a library made for alpha chains, this beta chain is off target, and its count is uninformative. The chain joins TRBV2 to TRBJ2-3; 8 bases align to TRBD2. Germline loops: CDR1 SNHLY, CDR2 FYNNEI. V was clipped by 4 bases and J by 2 bases; unmatched bases: 5. CDR3 length: 15 amino acids. In DNA, the CDR3 is TGTGCCAGCAGTGCTCTAGCGGGCCTCACAGATACGCAGTATTTT. Amino acids: CASSALAGLTDTQYF.

Sample share makes this clonotype medium-sized. As an off-target read in a library built for alpha chains, this beta chain has a frequency of little significance. The J gene is TRBJ2-2, the V gene TRBV4-1; D may be TRBD1 or TRBD2 (5 bases each). Deletions cut 4 bases from V and 4 bases from J, with 10 bases between. The germline V gene has CDR1 MGHRA and CDR2 YSYEKL. The CDR3 covers 14 residues. CDR3 nucleotides: TGCGCCAGCAGCCTGACCGGGACCACCGGGGAGCTGTTTTTT. Its protein is CASSLTGTTGELFF.

Ten or more counts support this clonotype. In a library made to pick up alpha chains, this beta chain is a stray read with a size that means little. The chain recombines TRBV7-9 with TRBJ2-7; 12 nucleotides agree with TRBD2. J gave up 5 bases and V 8 bases, and 10 bases lay outside the gene matches. Germline loops: CDR1 SEHNR, CDR2 FQNEAQ (reference sequence). CDR3 length: 15 amino acids. The CDR3 loop is CASHTATSGSNEQYF. The CDR3 coding sequence is TGTGCCAGCCACACGGCGACTAGCGGGAGCAACGAGCAGTACTTC.

This clonotype was seen at least ten times. Because this beta chain is a stray read in a library intended to capture alpha chains, its abundance should not be given much weight. The CDR3 here is CASSQEDGTGHSPLHF. CDR3 in DNA: TGTGCCAGCAGCCAAGAGGACGGGACAGGGCATTCACCCCTCCACTTT. The chain recombines TRBV4-2 with TRBJ1-6, with 9 bases identical to TRBD1. J gave up 8 bases and V 0 bases, and 5 bases lay outside the gene matches. This CDR3 has 16 amino acids. The germline V gene encodes CDR1 LGHNA and CDR2 YNFKEQ.

With respect to this clonotype: Within a library made for alpha chains, this beta chain is off target, and its count is uninformative. The chain has TRBV5-5 and TRBJ1-6, with 7 bases fitting TRBD1. CDR1 is SGHKS and CDR2 is YYEKEE in the germline V gene (reference sequence). CDR3 length: 14 residues. V lost 2 bases to trimming and J lost 9 bases; unmatched junction nucleotides: 5. The CDR3 reads CASSFDAGGSPLHF. The CDR3, as DNA: TGTGCCAGCAGCTTCGATGCAGGGGGTTCACCCCTCCACTTT.

This clonotype was found a few times. A library prepared for alpha chains yielded this beta chain as an off-target read; its size is of little meaning. The V gene is TRBV10-3, the J gene TRBJ2-7; possible D gene TRBD2, 6 bases. CDR1 and CDR2 from the germline V gene are ENHRY and SYGVKD. Trimming left V 7 bases short and J 1 base short, with 14 bases between. The CDR3 totals 14 residues. CDR3 in DNA: TGTGCCATCAAGGGGACTCCCTCTTCCTACGAGCAGTACTTC. As protein: CAIKGTPSSYEQYF.

With respect to this clonotype: This beta chain is an unintended read in a library built for alpha chains; its size means little. The rearrangement uses TRBV6-2 or TRBV6-3 and TRBJ2-7; D perhaps matches TRBD2 (5 bases). V dropped 8 bases and J dropped 0 bases, with 14 bases sitting between them. CDR3 size: 14 residues. The V gene's germline CDR1 is MNHEY and CDR2 SVGEGT. The CDR3, as DNA: TGTGCCAGCCGACAAGGGAGCGGCTCCTACGAGCAGTACTTC. Amino acids: CASRQGSGSYEQYF.

This clonotype is medium-sized (0.01 to 0.1%) in the sample. Sequence at one end of the junction differs from germline and may be a read error. Since the library was made to target alpha chains, this beta chain is a stray read and its abundance is not meaningful. CDR3 region: CASSLGDSLANF. CDR3 nucleotide sequence: TGCGCCAGCAGCTTGGGGGACAGTCTGGCGAACTTC. The chain employs TRBV5-1 and TRBJ2-7; 7 bases are shared with TRBD1. CDR3 length: 12 amino acids. CDR1 SGHRS and CDR2 YFSETQ come from the germline V gene.

This clonotype was detected ten times or more. This beta chain came through as a stray read in a library set up for alpha chains, and its size says little. The chain carries TRBV5-1 and TRBJ2-1; D might be TRBD1 (6 bases). Trimming pared 2 bases from V and 6 bases from J, leaving 12 bases between. Germline values: CDR1 SGHRS, CDR2 YFSETQ. This CDR3 contains 14 residues. Here the CDR3 reads CASSLRTDLNEQFF. CDR3 bases: TGCGCCAGCAGCTTAAGGACAGATCTCAATGAGCAGTTCTTC.

In its sample, this clonotype was seen many times. This beta chain is off target for a library built for alpha chains, so its abundance means little. This rearrangement joins TRBV28 to TRBJ2-3, with 9 bases identical to TRBD2. The CDR3 is 16 amino acids. The ends lost 2 bases at V and 0 bases at J; junction bases unmatched: 3. Per the germline V gene, CDR1 is MDHEN and CDR2 is SYDVKM. The chain's CDR3 is CASSLATSGSTDTQYF. As DNA, the CDR3 is TGTGCCAGCAGTTTAGCCACTAGCGGGAGCACAGATACGCAGTATTTT.

This clonotype has ten or more counts. The size of this beta chain means little, since it is a stray read in a library made for alpha chains. J is TRBJ2-3 and V is TRBV20-1, with 8 bases matching TRBD1. The CDR3 loop spans 15 amino acids. V shed 0 bases, J shed 5 bases, and the junction held 7 bases outside the gene matches. Germline CDR1 and CDR2: DFQATT and SNEGSKA (reference sequence). Here the CDR3 DNA reads TGCAGTGCTAGAGATGACGACAGGGGAAGAGATACGCAGTATTTT. Translation: CSARDDDRGRDTQYF.

This clonotype was detected many times. Since it is a stray read in a library aimed at alpha chains, this beta chain has a size that is not meaningful. V gene TRBV6-5 combines with J gene TRBJ2-7; D unresolved. V dropped 6 bases and J dropped 6 bases, with 18 bases sitting between them. The CDR3 is made up of 14 amino acids. Germline assignment: CDR1 MNHEY and CDR2 SVGAGI. CDR3 DNA sequence: TGTGCCAGCAGATCCTGGGTAGGGAATGGCGAGCAGTACTTC. Encoded protein: CASRSWVGNGEQYF.

This clonotype was seen only a few times. This beta chain came through as a stray read in a library set up for alpha chains, and its size says little. The chain employs TRBV10-2 and TRBJ1-1; D not certain. CDR3 length: 14 residues. In germline, CDR1 is WSHSY, CDR2 SAAADI. The ends were cut back, 4 bases at V and 2 bases at J, with 11 bases in the middle. CDR3 nucleotide sequence: TGCGCCAGCAGTGCTTACGGGCCCAACACTGAAGCTTTCTTT. Protein product: CASSAYGPNTEAFF.

In regard to this clonotype: Found in a library prepared for alpha chains, this beta chain is an off-target read, and its abundance has little meaning. The chain employs TRBV4-2 and TRBJ2-3; the D is unclear. This CDR3 is built from 14 residues. V shed 3 bases and J shed 7 bases, with 14 bases lying between them. The V gene's germline CDR1 is LGHNA and CDR2 YNFKEQ. The CDR3 protein is CASSQDPQFNTQYF. The CDR3 DNA follows: TGTGCCAGCAGCCAGGACCCGCAGTTTAATACGCAGTATTTT.

This clonotype was observed many times. This beta chain turned up in a library designed for alpha chains; as an off-target read, its abundance says little. The chain carries TRBV5-1 and TRBJ2-1; tentatively, D is TRBD1 (5 bases). This CDR3 region has 14 residues. The V gene lost 4 bases and the J gene lost 5 bases, with 13 bases spanning the gap. Germline CDR1 SGHRS, CDR2 YFSETQ. The CDR3 region has the DNA TGCGCCAGCAGCCGGCAGGGTCAAGACAATGAGCAGTTCTTC. Protein sequence: CASSRQGQDNEQFF.

Ten or more counts support this clonotype. This beta chain came through as a stray read in a library set up for alpha chains, and its size says little. The chain combines TRBV5-5 with TRBJ2-3; D remains unclear. V dropped 0 bases and J dropped 3 bases, with 14 bases sitting between them. The CDR3 consists of 16 residues. Germline V gene data show CDR1 as SGHKS and CDR2 as YYEKEE (reference sequence). CDR3 region: CASSLADPLPTDTQYF. CDR3 bases: TGTGCCAGCAGCTTGGCCGACCCTCTCCCGACAGATACGCAGTATTTT.

Turning to this clonotype: This beta chain is off target for a library built for alpha chains, so its abundance means little. The CDR3 sequence: CAIEGTSGGSDTQYF. The CDR3 region has the DNA TGTGCCATCGAGGGGACTAGCGGGGGGTCAGATACGCAGTATTTT. The chain joins TRBV10-3 to TRBJ2-3, with 15 nucleotides matching TRBD2. The J segment lost 4 bases and the V segment lost 8 bases, leaving 4 bases of the junction unmatched. From germline, CDR1 is ENHRY and CDR2 SYGVKD. CDR3 size: 15 residues.